This is a list of T cell receptor beta chains from one sample in a study of patients and donors after allogeneic stem cell transplantation. MiXCR, run by TCRdb on the RT-PCR reads, gives a single entry per CDR3 protein. The repertoire holds 920,000 or so distinct CDR3 sequences, more than 15% seen once, with 5% to 7.5% in the top ten. The sample was blood, either unsorted or a sorted T cell fraction (not recorded which). These receptors were collected from a human donor who was either an allogeneic HSCT recipient or a stem cell or donor lymphocyte infusion donor (not recorded which). It is not recorded whose cells these are; they may come from a transplant donor. The CDR3 runs from the conserved cysteine through the conserved F or W. D genes are given only for firm matches. Clone size is not always given. Where it is, it says once, few, many or a class for expanded clones.

DNA	CDR3	V	J	size	D
TGCGCCAGCAGCTTGGCTACAGGGGGTAACACCGGGGAGCTGTTTTTT	CASSLATGGNTGELFF	TRBV5-1	TRBJ2-2	few	TRBD1
TGCGCCAGCAGCCTCAGACAGGGGAGGACCACTGAAGCTTTCTTT	CASSLRQGRTTEAFF	TRBV5-1	TRBJ1-1	few	TRBD1
TGTGCCAGCAGTTTAAGGGTAACAGGGAACACTGAAGCTTTCTTT	CASSLRVTGNTEAFF	TRBV12-3/TRBV12-4	TRBJ1-1	-	-
TGTGCCAGCAGCATCCTAAAGAGGACAGGGATTTCAGATACGCAGTATTTT	CASSILKRTGISDTQYF	TRBV7-9	TRBJ2-3	few	TRBD1
TGTGCCAGCATTTCATACGGGAAACCCAACTATGGCTACACCTTC	CASISYGKPNYGYTF	TRBV28	TRBJ1-2	few	-
TGTGCCATCAGTGATCTCAGTAACAATGAGCAGTTCTTC	CAISDLSNNEQFF	TRBV10-3	TRBJ2-1	-	-
TGTGCCAGCAAAAGAAGGGACATTCAGTACTTC	CASKRRDIQYF	TRBV12-3/TRBV12-4	TRBJ2-4	-	-
TGTGCCAGCAGCCGCCCCCCGGGGGTGAATGGGAATGAGCAGTTCTTC	CASSRPPGVNGNEQFF	TRBV12-3/TRBV12-4	TRBJ2-1	few	-
TGTGCCAGCAGCTTTACCAGCCCCTATGGCTACACCTTC	CASSFTSPYGYTF	TRBV7-9	TRBJ1-2	-	-
TGCAGCGTTGAGTCGGCCCGGGGGCAGAAAAACATTCAGTACTTC	CSVESARGQKNIQYF	TRBV29-1	TRBJ2-4	many	-
TGCAGTGCCAGCCCCCGACAGGGAGGCACTGAAGCTTTCTTT	CSASPRQGGTEAFF	TRBV20-1	TRBJ1-1	-	TRBD1
TGTGCCAGCAGCCATATACGCGCCTACGAGCAGTACTTC	CASSHIRAYEQYF	TRBV6-6	TRBJ2-7	-	-
TGTGCCAGCAGCTTAGCCGGGCGGGGCGGCTACACCTTC	CASSLAGRGGYTF	TRBV7-8	TRBJ1-2	-	-
TGCGCCAGCAGCTTGGGATCGTTGGGGGGCACAGATACGCAGTATTTT	CASSLGSLGGTDTQYF	TRBV5-1	TRBJ2-3	-	-
TGTGCCACCAGTGACGTCACAGGGTACGGAGCTTTCTTT	CATSDVTGYGAFF	TRBV24-1	TRBJ1-1	few	-
TGCGCCAGCAGCCAAGAGGATCTTAGCAATCAGCCCCAGCATTTT	CASSQEDLSNQPQHF	TRBV4-3	TRBJ1-5	few	-
TGTGCCAGCAGTTTTTTTAGGACAATTGAAGAGCCTTTCTTT	CASSFFRTIEEPFF	TRBV12-3/TRBV12-4	TRBJ1-1	-	-
TGCAGCGTTGACATTCAGAACACAGATACGCAGTATTTT	CSVDIQNTDTQYF	TRBV29-1	TRBJ2-3	few	-
TGTGCCAGCAGTTCTTCAGGGCTTCACGATAGCAATCAGCCCCAGCATTTT	CASSSSGLHDSNQPQHF	TRBV6-2/TRBV6-3	TRBJ1-5	many	-
TGTGCCAGCAGCCAAGAGAAAGGGAACAACTATGGCTACACCTTC	CASSQEKGNNYGYTF	TRBV4-2	TRBJ1-2	-	-
TGTGCCAGCAGCTTACAGGGGGTCCATCAGCCCCAGCATTTT	CASSLQGVHQPQHF	TRBV6-1	TRBJ1-5	-	TRBD1
TGCAGTGCAGCGGGGCTGACAGATACGCAGTATTTT	CSAAGLTDTQYF	TRBV20-1	TRBJ2-3	-	TRBD2
TGTGCCAGCAGCTTAGTCCTGAACACTGAAGCTTTCTTT	CASSLVLNTEAFF	TRBV5-1	TRBJ1-1	many	-
TGCAGCGTCGAACCTAGGGGATACTACAATGAGCAGTTCTTC	CSVEPRGYYNEQFF	TRBV29-1	TRBJ2-1	-	-
TGCAGTGCTAGAGTGCGGGCAGCCTACGAGCAGTACTTC	CSARVRAAYEQYF	TRBV20-1	TRBJ2-7	few	-
TGCGCCAGCAGCTTAGACCCCGGCTTAGCCAAAAACATTCAGTACTTC	CASSLDPGLAKNIQYF	TRBV5-1	TRBJ2-4	few	-
TGTGCCAGCAGCTTAGCCCCAGGGGAGGGCTTTCAGCCCCAGCATTTT	CASSLAPGEGFQPQHF	TRBV7-8	TRBJ1-5	-	-
TGTGCCAGCAGCTATTGGAGACTAGCGGGGGAAGAGACCCAGTACTTC	CASSYWRLAGEETQYF	TRBV7-2	TRBJ2-5	-	TRBD2
TGTGCCAGCAAGGCGTCAGGGGGTTATGAAAAACTGTTTTTT	CASKASGGYEKLFF	TRBV2	TRBJ1-4	few	TRBD1
TGTGCCAGCAACAGACAGGGGGCTAGGATGGGCGAGCAGTACTTC	CASNRQGARMGEQYF	TRBV6-1	TRBJ2-7	once	TRBD1
TGCAGTGCCCGGGACAGGGGAAGGCATCAGCCCCAGCATTTT	CSARDRGRHQPQHF	TRBV20-1	TRBJ1-5	few	TRBD1
TGTGCCTGGAGTGAGGTCGGGAGGGGCATCGCCAAAAACATTCAGTACTTC	CAWSEVGRGIAKNIQYF	TRBV30	TRBJ2-4	few	TRBD2
TGTGCCAGCCGGGACGGGGGTTCCGGGAACGAGCAGTACTTC	CASRDGGSGNEQYF	TRBV10-3	TRBJ2-7	-	-